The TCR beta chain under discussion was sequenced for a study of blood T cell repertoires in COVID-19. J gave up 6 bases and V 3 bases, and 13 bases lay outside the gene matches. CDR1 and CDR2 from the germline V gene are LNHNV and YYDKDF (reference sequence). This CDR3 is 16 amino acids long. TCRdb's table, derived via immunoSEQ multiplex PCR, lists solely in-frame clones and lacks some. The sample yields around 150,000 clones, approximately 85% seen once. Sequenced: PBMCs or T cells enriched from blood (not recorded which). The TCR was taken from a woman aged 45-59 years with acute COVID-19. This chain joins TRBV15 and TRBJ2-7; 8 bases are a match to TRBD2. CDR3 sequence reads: CATSSDPGTRSAEQYF. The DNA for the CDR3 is TGTGCCACCAGCAGTGATCCCGGGACTAGAAGCGCCGAGCAGTACTTC. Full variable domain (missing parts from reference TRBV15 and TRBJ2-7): DAMVIQNPRYQVTQFGKPVTLSCSQTLNHNVMYWYQQKSSQAPKLLFHYYDKDFNNEADTPDNFQSRRPNTSFCFLDIRSPGLGDTAMYLCATSSDPGTRSAEQYFGPGTRLTVT.